A selection of T cell receptor beta chains follows, all from one sample in a study of blood T cell repertoires in COVID-19. Sequencing was performed with immunoSEQ multiplex PCR; in TCRdb, only in-frame clones are kept and a portion is missing. The data show 250,000 or so clones, about nine tenths seen once. The specimen sequenced was peripheral blood. The receptors stem from a woman aged 55-69 years with acute or convalescent COVID-19. Each CDR3 is given with its conserved first and last residue. The D gene is left open where the match is weak.

j_call: TRBJ2-3
d_call: TRBD2
v_call: TRBV5-1
cdr3_aa: CASRSGSYTDTQYF

j_call: TRBJ2-3
d_call: NA
v_call: TRBV5-1
cdr3_aa: CASSLGVRDTDTQYF

j_call: TRBJ1-2
d_call: NA
v_call: TRBV2
cdr3_aa: CASSNRQYGNGYTF

j_call: TRBJ1-2
d_call: NA
v_call: TRBV3-1/TRBV3-2
cdr3_aa: CASSQGLQVPYGYTF

j_call: TRBJ1-2
d_call: TRBD1
v_call: TRBV12-3/TRBV12-4
cdr3_aa: CAISGQGRYGYTF

j_call: TRBJ1-2
d_call: TRBD1
v_call: TRBV19
cdr3_aa: CASSIDLGQVNYGYTF

j_call: TRBJ1-4
d_call: TRBD1
v_call: TRBV28
cdr3_aa: CATRTGREGRNEKLFF

j_call: TRBJ2-7
d_call: NA
v_call: TRBV5-6
cdr3_aa: CASSLTGTNDEQYF

j_call: TRBJ1-2
d_call: NA
v_call: TRBV6-5
cdr3_aa: CASIRQVNYGYTF

j_call: TRBJ2-3
d_call: NA
v_call: TRBV4-1
cdr3_aa: CASSQDWRRLGDTQYF

j_call: TRBJ1-6
d_call: NA
v_call: TRBV12-3/TRBV12-4
cdr3_aa: CASSYNRVSALHF

j_call: TRBJ2-1
d_call: NA
v_call: TRBV5-1
cdr3_aa: CASKTESYNEQFF

j_call: TRBJ2-6
d_call: NA
v_call: TRBV5-1
cdr3_aa: CASSSTGAGANVLTF

j_call: TRBJ2-2
d_call: TRBD2
v_call: TRBV5-1
cdr3_aa: CASSPPGLAGAGELFF

j_call: TRBJ2-5
d_call: TRBD2
v_call: TRBV7-2
cdr3_aa: CASSRSGRGETQYF

j_call: TRBJ1-1
d_call: NA
v_call: TRBV14
cdr3_aa: CASSQDWGLRTEAFF

j_call: TRBJ1-5
d_call: NA
v_call: TRBV19
cdr3_aa: CASSITPPRSQPQHF

j_call: TRBJ2-1
d_call: NA
v_call: TRBV11-2
cdr3_aa: CASSFAGNYNEQFF

j_call: TRBJ1-1
d_call: NA
v_call: TRBV7-2
cdr3_aa: CASSHNQGSTPQAFF

j_call: TRBJ1-2
d_call: NA
v_call: TRBV11-2
cdr3_aa: CASSSSTRYGYTF

j_call: TRBJ2-1
d_call: NA
v_call: TRBV15
cdr3_aa: CATSRKRAVFDPNEQFF

j_call: TRBJ1-5
d_call: NA
v_call: TRBV20-1
cdr3_aa: CSARDWGAQHF

j_call: TRBJ2-3
d_call: NA
v_call: TRBV7-2
cdr3_aa: CASSLARGRGTDTQYF

j_call: TRBJ1-2
d_call: NA
v_call: TRBV6-1
cdr3_aa: CASSEGTVVGYTF

j_call: TRBJ2-1
d_call: NA
v_call: TRBV7-9
cdr3_aa: CASSHWSLNEQFF

j_call: TRBJ2-4
d_call: TRBD1
v_call: TRBV7-9
cdr3_aa: CASSSAGGKNIQYF

j_call: TRBJ2-2
d_call: NA
v_call: TRBV12-2
cdr3_aa: CASRLNPGSYGNTGELFF

j_call: TRBJ2-2
d_call: NA
v_call: TRBV1
cdr3_aa: CTSSQARTSGAPNTGELFF

j_call: TRBJ2-7
d_call: TRBD1
v_call: TRBV5-8
cdr3_aa: CASSRPGQGYEQYF

j_call: TRBJ1-6
d_call: NA
v_call: TRBV19
cdr3_aa: CASSMAVPSNSPLHF

j_call: TRBJ1-3
d_call: NA
v_call: TRBV19
cdr3_aa: CASSISRAGNTIYF

j_call: TRBJ2-3
d_call: TRBD2
v_call: TRBV7-9
cdr3_aa: CASKTSGIADTQYF

j_call: TRBJ2-7
d_call: NA
v_call: TRBV6-6
cdr3_aa: CASSYVESPYEQYF

j_call: TRBJ2-1
d_call: TRBD2
v_call: TRBV7-3
cdr3_aa: CASSRTSGGRNEQFF

j_call: TRBJ1-1
d_call: NA
v_call: TRBV12-2
cdr3_aa: CASRLNSKGGGDTEAFF

j_call: TRBJ1-1
d_call: NA
v_call: TRBV5-1
cdr3_aa: CASSLGAGYTEAFF

j_call: TRBJ2-2
d_call: TRBD2
v_call: TRBV15
cdr3_aa: CASSRGGGTGELFF

j_call: TRBJ2-5
d_call: TRBD1
v_call: TRBV7-6
cdr3_aa: CASRRDRIIQETQYF

j_call: TRBJ2-3
d_call: TRBD2
v_call: TRBV10-1
cdr3_aa: CASQAGGSTDTQYF

j_call: TRBJ2-1
d_call: TRBD1
v_call: TRBV24-1
cdr3_aa: CATSEMDRGTYNEQFF

j_call: TRBJ1-2
d_call: NA
v_call: TRBV21-1
cdr3_aa: CASTLPKTF

j_call: TRBJ2-7
d_call: TRBD2
v_call: TRBV28
cdr3_aa: CASRRGAGTSGAYEQYF